The TCR beta chain under discussion was sequenced for a study of blood T cell repertoires in COVID-19. Study details: COVID-19 samples collected from the United States, Italy and Spain covered acute and convalescent phases. T cells, B-cell-depleted T cells, or PBMCs supplied cDNA or gDNA.

Enrollees, about 18 to 90 years old, lived in about two dozen US areas. Self-reported history from a screening survey and questionnaire set each donor's cohort. Sequenced by immunoSEQ multiplex PCR; TCRdb stores in-frame clones only, minus some. The repertoire consists of 210,000 or so clones, with 86% occurring once and the leading ten covering 3.1%. This sequence originates from a woman between 45 and 65 years old in a cohort exposed to, infected with or recovered from COVID-19 (not recorded which). The sample was PBMCs or T cells enriched from blood (not recorded which).

The CDR3 DNA sequence: TGTGCCTGGAGTGTACTTCTCGAGCAGTACTTC. Amino acids: CAWSVLLEQYF. The J gene is TRBJ2-7, the V gene TRBV30; D gene unclear. V was trimmed by 0 bases and J by 6 bases, leaving 6 bases between them. Germline V CDR1 and CDR2: GTSNPN, SVGIG (reference sequence). The CDR3 extends over 11 amino acids.